This T cell receptor beta chain was found in a study of T cells in Graves' hyperthyroidism and ophthalmopathy. The study, taken as a whole, reports: Onset of ophthalmopathy came a median approximately 6 months after the model predicted it.

There were TCR beta CDR3 regions amplified from RNA transcripts. When the TCR CDR3 underwent first-round RT-PCR, the HTBI primer set was used. A single record per CDR3 protein comes from TCRdb applying MiXCR to the multiplex PCR reads. The table shows roughly 580,000 distinct CDR3 sequences, with just over 45% occurring only once. For this clonotype: The antigen is not known.

The material sequenced was peripheral blood or thyroid tissue (not recorded which). The sequence was obtained from a woman between 18 and 29 years old with Graves' hyperthyroidism.

This CDR3 reads CATSDGAAEWNQPQHF. The CDR3 DNA is TGTGCCACCAGTGATGGGGCGGCTGAGTGGAATCAGCCCCAGCATTTT. The chain is built from TRBV24-1 and TRBJ1-5; weak D call: TRBD1 (5 bases). The CDR3 is 16 amino acids. Germline loops: CDR1 KGHDR, CDR2 SFDVKD. The V gene lost 3 bases and the J gene lost 4 bases, with 15 bases spanning the gap.